The 2 T cell receptor beta chains below were found in one sample sequenced in a study of CD8+ T cells in alopecia areata. Isolated RNA was reverse transcribed into cDNA used as the sequencing template. TCRdb's table, derived via immunoSEQ multiplex PCR, lists solely in-frame clones and lacks some. The sample consists of about 180,000 clones, 59% of them appearing once. The material sequenced was CD4+ T cells sorted from blood, taken at week 0. All receptors come from a human donor with alopecia areata.

The chain links TRBV11-3 to TRBJ1-4; D is unclear. The CDR3 contains 14 residues. CDR1 is SGHNT and CDR2 is YENEEA in the germline V gene. The V and J ends lost 5 bases and 7 bases respectively, with 14 bases between them. CDR3 sequence (DNA): TGTGCCAGCAGCCTAAGGGATGGACGTGAAAAACTGTTTTTT. This sequence encodes CASSLRDGREKLFF.

V gene TRBV2 combines with J gene TRBJ1-2; 7 bases fit TRBD1. This CDR3 contains 14 residues. Unmatched junction bases numbered 10, after V lost 5 bases and J lost 7 bases. CDR1 and CDR2 from the germline V gene are SNHLY and FYNNEI. CDR3 protein: CASSSTGVEGGYTF. In DNA, the CDR3 is TGTGCCAGCAGTTCTACAGGGGTTGAGGGTGGCTACACCTTC. The complete variable domain, with remaining parts taken from reference TRBV2 and TRBJ1-2, reads EPEVTQTPSHQVTQMGQEVILRCVPISNHLYFYWYRQILGQKVEFLVSFYNNEISEKSEIFDDQFSVERPDGSNFTLKIRSTKLEDSAMYFCASSSTGVEGGYTFGSGTRLTVV.